Listed here are 22 T cell receptor beta chains from one sample, sequenced in a study of T cell changes during pregnancy in multiple sclerosis. Libraries were prepared by immunoSEQ multiplex PCR; TCRdb keeps only in-frame clonotypes and omits some of them. There are tens of thousands of clones in the sample; approximately 94% occur only once, and about 1% lies in the top ten. Sequencing was performed on peripheral blood, taken in the third trimester of pregnancy. The receptors derive from a female donor with multiple sclerosis, enrolled in a pregnancy study.

Only one count was recorded for this clone. The chain is built from TRBV18 and TRBJ1-3, with 8 bases fitting TRBD1. V shed 4 bases and J 0 bases; nucleotides not matched to a gene: 5. Per the germline V gene, CDR1 is KGHSH and CDR2 is LQKENI. The CDR3 contains 16 residues. CDR3: CASSRYDRGSGNTIYF. The CDR3 DNA sequence: TGTGCCAGCTCACGCTATGACAGGGGCTCTGGAAACACCATATATTTT.

The chain has TRBV4-1 and TRBJ2-2; D is ambiguous. The CDR3 is made up of 15 amino acids. With 0 bases removed from V and 0 bases from J, the gap between germline ends came to 5 bases. Germline V gene sequence: CDR1 MGHRA, CDR2 YSYEKL. In DNA, the CDR3 is TGCGCCAGCAGCCAAGATCCATCGAACACCGGGGAGCTGTTTTTT. Protein sequence: CASSQDPSNTGELFF.

This clone was observed a few times. The chain employs TRBV10-1 and TRBJ2-7, with D possibly matching TRBD1 (6 bases). Deletions cut 6 bases from V and 7 bases from J, with 16 bases between. This CDR3 comprises 13 residues. The germline V gene encodes CDR1 WNHNN and CDR2 SYGVQD (reference sequence). DNA of the CDR3: TGCGCCAGCAGCCCACGGACAGTTGGAGAGCAGTACTTC. Translating gives CASSPRTVGEQYF.

The genes are TRBV18 and TRBJ2-7, with TRBD1 as a possible D gene (6 bases). The V end lost 3 bases, the J end lost 8 bases, and 11 bases lay between the germline ends. CDR3 length: 12 residues. Germline loops: CDR1 KGHSH, CDR2 LQKENI. In DNA form, the CDR3 reads TGTGCCAGCTCACCGCAGGGGACCCAGCAGTACTTC. This gives the protein CASSPQGTQQYF.

The chain has TRBV2 and TRBJ2-6; 9 bases map to TRBD1. Germline CDR1 SNHLY, CDR2 FYNNEI. This CDR3 region has 16 residues. V lost 7 bases to trimming and J lost 0 bases; unmatched junction nucleotides: 4. The CDR3 nucleotides are TGTGCCAGCAATAGACAGGGGGGCTCTGGGGCCAACGTCCTGACTTTC. Encoded protein: CASNRQGGSGANVLTF.

In the case of this clone: Germline is not matched at one junction end, which may reflect a read error. The chain has TRBV7-7 and TRBJ2-1; 9 nucleotides line up with TRBD2. This CDR3 region has 15 residues. From germline, CDR1 is SSHAT and CDR2 FNYEAQ (reference sequence). Written as DNA, the CDR3 is TGTGCTAGCAGCCAAGGTAGCGGGAGCGACAATGAGCAGTTCTTC. Encoded protein: CASSQGSGSDNEQFF.

The genes are TRBV14 and TRBJ2-1, with a weak D call TRBD2 (5 bases). V dropped 0 bases and J dropped 6 bases, with 18 bases sitting between them. Germline assignment: CDR1 SGHDN and CDR2 FVKESK. The CDR3 totals 17 residues. The CDR3 bases are TGTGCCAGCAGCCAAGAACGAGGGTCTAGCTGGGGCAATGAGCAGTTCTTC. It specifies CASSQERGSSWGNEQFF.

The sample holds one count of this clone. This chain links TRBV18 with TRBJ1-1; D unresolved. Per the germline V gene, CDR1 is KGHSH and CDR2 is LQKENI. Trimming shortened V by 3 bases and J by 1 base, and 6 bases separated the two germline ends. The CDR3 covers 13 residues. As DNA, the CDR3 is TGTGCCAGCTCACCTCGGGGGAACACTGAAGCTTTCTTT. Amino acids: CASSPRGNTEAFF. The variable domain in full, with the rest retrieved from reference TRBV18 and TRBJ1-1, is NAGVMQNPRHLVRRRGQEARLRCSPMKGHSHVYWYRQLPEEGLKFMVYLQKENIIDESGMPKERFSAEFPKEGPSILRIQQVVRGDSAAYFCASSPRGNTEAFFGQGTRLTVV.

This clone is a singleton in its sample. The chain uses TRBV5-4 and TRBJ1-5; D perhaps matches TRBD1 (5 bases). The germline V and J ends were trimmed by 2 bases and 3 bases, with 9 bases remaining between them. The CDR3 is 14 residues long. From germline, CDR1 is SGHNT and CDR2 YYREEE (reference sequence). The CDR3 reads CASSFGGINQPQHF. The CDR3 nucleotides are TGTGCCAGCAGCTTCGGGGGTATCAATCAGCCCCAGCATTTT.

The chain couples TRBV6-6 to TRBJ1-1; 7 bases align to TRBD1. The V and J ends lost 8 bases and 6 bases, in that order; junction bases with no gene match: 15. Germline lookup yields CDR1 MNHNY and CDR2 SVGAGI (reference sequence). The CDR3 runs to 15 residues. CDR3 region: CASFWGLTGTSEAFF. In DNA, the CDR3 is TGTGCCAGCTTCTGGGGGTTGACAGGGACGTCTGAAGCTTTCTTT.

The chain recombines TRBV6-6 with TRBJ2-1; perhaps TRBD2 as D (5 bases). Trimming removed 2 bases from V and 9 bases from J, with 11 bases in between. From germline, CDR1 is MNHNY and CDR2 SVGAGI (reference sequence). The CDR3 runs 13 residues. The CDR3 sequence: CASSYAGFGEQFF. The DNA for the CDR3 is TGTGCCAGCAGTTACGCGGGTTTCGGTGAGCAGTTCTTC.

CDR3 in amino acids: CASTNHRGFRGELFF. For the CDR3, the DNA is TGTGCCAGCACCAACCACAGGGGGTTCCGCGGGGAGCTGTTTTTT. J is TRBJ2-2 and V is TRBV6-6; TRBD1 matches 8 bases. V was pared by 7 bases and J by 7 bases, with 11 bases of the junction left unmatched. The V gene's germline CDR1 is MNHNY and CDR2 SVGAGI (reference sequence). The CDR3 loop spans 15 amino acids.

The rearrangement uses TRBV5-5 and TRBJ2-7, with 12 positions matching TRBD2. This CDR3 has 15 residues. Germline lookup yields CDR1 SGHKS and CDR2 YYEKEE (reference sequence). The ends lost 4 bases at V and 7 bases at J; junction bases unmatched: 9. The CDR3 nucleotides read TGTGCCAGCAGCGATCGACTAGCGGGAGCAACGGAGCAGTACTTC. Translation gives CASSDRLAGATEQYF.

The chain uses TRBV6-6 and TRBJ2-7; 12 bases are a match to TRBD1. V shed 6 bases and J 4 bases; nucleotides not matched to a gene: 4. The CDR3 is made up of 14 amino acids. Per the germline V gene, CDR1 is MNHNY and CDR2 is SVGAGI (reference sequence). CDR3 amino acids: CASRPGQGAYEQYF. The CDR3 nucleotides read TGTGCCAGCAGACCGGGACAGGGGGCTTACGAGCAGTACTTC.

Here the CDR3 reads CASSQTPGAISGNTIYF. The CDR3 DNA sequence: TGTGCCAGCAGCCAAACCCCGGGAGCCATCTCTGGAAACACCATATATTTT. The chain carries TRBV7-9 and TRBJ1-3; D is ambiguous. The CDR3 extends over 17 amino acids. The germline V gene has CDR1 SEHNR and CDR2 FQNEAQ (reference sequence). V lost 5 bases and J 0 bases, leaving 17 bases between the germline ends.

This clone turned up a few times. CDR3 nucleotide sequence: TGTGCCTGGACCCTCTCCGGGGTGGCTGAAGCTTTCTTT. It encodes CAWTLSGVAEAFF. The V call is TRBV30, the J call TRBJ1-1; no firm D call. Trimming cost V 4 bases and J 6 bases, with 15 bases left between them. The CDR3 consists of 13 residues. The V gene's germline CDR1 is GTSNPN and CDR2 SVGIG (reference sequence). Variable domain in full (rest from reference TRBV30 and TRBJ1-1): SQTIHQWPATLVQPVGSPLSLECTVEGTSNPNLYWYRQAAGRGLQLLFYSVGIGQISSEVPQNLSASRPQDRQFILSSKKLLLSDSGFYLCAWTLSGVAEAFFGQGTRLTVV.

This rearrangement joins TRBV29-1 to TRBJ2-7; D is uncertain. This CDR3 contains 13 residues. In germline, CDR1 is SQVTM, CDR2 ANQGSEA. Trimming removed 4 bases from V and 3 bases from J, with 13 bases in between. Here the CDR3 reads CSVVTQVGYEQYF. DNA of the CDR3: TGCAGCGTTGTCACCCAGGTAGGCTACGAGCAGTACTTC.

The rearrangement links TRBV7-3 to TRBJ2-5; 8 bases are shared with TRBD2. After removal of 2 bases from V and 5 bases from J, the junction contained 10 bases not matched to a gene. The CDR3 length is 16 residues. The germline V gene encodes CDR1 SGHTA and CDR2 FQGTGA. CDR3 region: CASSLSSGLERETQYF. DNA of the CDR3: TGTGCCAGCAGCTTATCTTCGGGACTAGAGAGGGAGACCCAGTACTTC.

This clone was picked up one time. The gene calls are TRBV29-1 and TRBJ2-7; TRBD1 matches at 9 bases. CDR1 SQVTM and CDR2 ANQGSEA come from the germline V gene. The CDR3 is made up of 12 amino acids. With V trimmed by 3 bases and J by 6 bases, 3 bases remained unmatched. The CDR3 nucleotides are TGCAGCGTTGAGGTACAGGGGGCCGAGCAGTACTTC. Encoded protein: CSVEVQGAEQYF.

This clone was observed a handful of times. DNA for the CDR3: TGTGCCAGCAGCCCTGAAGCGGGAGTTGTTTACGAGCAGTACTTC. The encoded protein is CASSPEAGVVYEQYF. The chain carries TRBV9 and TRBJ2-7; 8 bases align to TRBD2. The CDR3 is 15 residues long. The junction had 10 bases not matched to a gene; V was cut back by 4 bases and J by 4 bases. CDR1 and CDR2 (germline): SGDLS, YYNGEE.

This clone was recorded once. The chain carries TRBV10-3 and TRBJ2-3; 12 bases map to TRBD2. This CDR3 is 15 amino acids long. Germline CDR1 reads ENHRY; CDR2 reads SYGVKD. Trimming at V came to 6 bases and at J to 2 bases, leaving 3 bases not matched to a gene. The chain's CDR3 is CAISRLAGVTDTQYF. For the CDR3, the DNA is TGTGCCATCAGCCGACTAGCGGGAGTCACAGATACGCAGTATTTT.

This rearrangement joins TRBV5-4 to TRBJ2-3; 11 bases line up with TRBD2. The CDR3 is made up of 15 amino acids. V was clipped by 1 base and J by 6 bases; unmatched bases: 4. Germline V gene sequence: CDR1 SGHNT, CDR2 YYREEE (reference sequence). The CDR3 protein is CASSLMGTSGDTQYF. The DNA for the CDR3 is TGTGCCAGCAGCTTGATGGGGACTAGCGGCGATACGCAGTATTTT.